The clone carrying this TCR beta chain occurred once. As yet, its antigen is unknown. These data belong to a study of blood T cells in healthy people across ages. General observations from the study: Long-lived donors exceeded aged donors in naive CD4+ cells and diversity.

A sample-barcoded 5' primer and a J-beta primer mix were used in a second PCR of about 7 to 11 cycles. A single record per CDR3 protein comes from TCRdb applying MiXCR to the 5' RACE reads. The table has around 710,000 distinct CDR3 sequences, about 42% seen once; the top ten hold 20% to 25%. Roughly 9.8 milliliters of peripheral blood were drawn from each donor. There are 15 residues in the CDR3. Trimming took 0 bases from V and 3 from J, leaving 8 bases between them. Germline V gene data show CDR1 as MNHEY and CDR2 as SMNVEV (reference sequence). The sample comprised blood. The chain has TRBV27 and TRBJ1-4; D possibly corresponds to TRBD1 (5 bases). The TCR originated in a woman in her fifties or sixties in good health. The CDR3 DNA reads as TGTGCCAGCAGTTTATCAGTAGGGGCTAATGAAAAACTGTTTTTT. It yields the protein CASSLSVGANEKLFF.